This note documents a single T cell receptor (beta chain) sequence. CDR1 SGHAT and CDR2 FQDESV come from the germline V gene (reference sequence). V lost 5 bases to trimming and J lost 5 bases, with 18 bases between them. This CDR3 has 15 amino acids. The sample comes from a study of T-cell memory formation after mild COVID-19. MiXCR was run by TCRdb on the 5' RACE reads, yielding one entry per CDR3 protein. The sample has around 310,000 distinct CDR3 sequences, 20% seen once. Sequencing input: PBMCs or a T cell subset sorted from them (not recorded which). V gene TRBV11-1 combines with J gene TRBJ2-5, with D possibly TRBD2 on 6 matching bases. The sequence was collected from a man aged 18 to 30 who had mild COVID-19 (a few samples of this study predate the infection). Cell type and time point are not known. CDR3 nucleotide sequence: TGTGCCAGCAGCCTCCGAGCGGAGGGTCTGGAGACCCAGTACTTC. Encoded protein: CASSLRAEGLETQYF.